This T cell receptor (beta chain) originates from a study of shared clonotypes between healthy human individuals. The study ran the assay at deep level. Evenly divided among several immunoSEQ plates was the genomic DNA of each subset. Measured with immunoSEQ multiplex PCR; TCRdb has only the in-frame clones, and not every one. Found here are approximately 2.5 million clones, roughly 92% of them singletons; the top ten hold more than 0.12%. Donation came from healthy HIV-negative adults that had no recent acute infections or vaccinations. Partitioning of CD4+ cells yielded a CD45RA+ naive subset and a CD45RA-negative memory subset. Germline CDR1 and CDR2: SGHDT and YYEEEE. Deletions cut 1 base from V and 0 bases from J, with 7 bases between. This CDR3 contains 14 residues.

The sequence derives from a man younger than 35 in good health. This chain joins TRBV5-6 and TRBJ1-1, with D possibly TRBD1 on 5 matching bases. Material for sequencing was naive CD4+ T cells sorted from blood. Subset of the sample: CD45RA+ positively selected. CDR3 amino acids: CASSLQGMNTEAFF. The CDR3 DNA reads TGTGCCAGCAGCTTGCAGGGAATGAACACTGAAGCTTTCTTT.